This T cell receptor beta chain was obtained from a study of tissue T cells after allogeneic stem cell transplantation. Profiling relied on immunoSEQ multiplex PCR, and the TCRdb table lists in-frame clones only, not all of them. The table includes roughly 5,400 clones, roughly 50% detected once. Concerning this clone: Gene and germline names: mouse. The CDR3 end falls 1 residue outside the read, so it is completed with the germline J gene.

Time point in this sample: mouse harvest day 7 after allogeneic transplant. The graft held 10^6 splenic CD5+ T cells and 10^7 T-cell-depleted bone marrow cells. The CDR3 runs 15 residues. The V gene's germline CDR1 is SNHLY and CDR2 FYNGKV (reference sequence). The V segment lost 5 bases and the J segment 2 bases; nucleotides outside the gene matches: 5. What was sequenced was gut tissue. V is TRBV3 and J is TRBJ2-4; 9 bases line up with TRBD2. The receptor comes from a female BALB/c mouse given C57BL/6 T cells with graft-versus-host disease after an allogeneic hematopoietic cell transplant. The CDR3: CASSPRLGAQNTLYF. The covered CDR3 bases are TGTGCCAGCAGCCCCCGACTGGGGGCTCAAAACACCTTGTAC.